This T cell receptor beta chain was captured by sequencing in a study of blood T cell repertoires in COVID-19. Study background: The United States, Italy and Spain supplied acute and convalescent COVID-19 samples. PBMCs, B-cell-depleted T cells, or T cells provided the cDNA or gDNA that made up the material.

There are 15 residues in the CDR3. V dropped 0 bases and J dropped 4 bases, with 11 bases sitting between them. CDR1 and CDR2 (germline): SGHRS, YFSETQ. TCRdb's table, derived via immunoSEQ multiplex PCR, lists solely in-frame clones and lacks some. This sample has 150,000 to 200,000 clones, with approximately 85% found just once. The genes are TRBV5-1 and TRBJ2-1, with D possibly TRBD2 on 6 matching bases. This clonotype originated in a human donor with active or convalescent COVID-19. The donor label of this sample is uncertain. The source material was peripheral blood. CDR3 coding DNA: TGCGCCAGCAGCTTGGCCGGGACTCCTTACAATGAGCAGTTCTTC. It translates to CASSLAGTPYNEQFF.